The 5 T cell receptor beta chains in this list originate from one sample, sequenced in a study of T cell repertoires in cytomegalovirus infection. Their antigens remain unidentified. TCRdb used MiXCR to reprocess the reads, holding one entry per CDR3 protein. The data show about 920,000 distinct CDR3 sequences, approximately 31% seen once. Sequencing was performed on cultured CD8+ T cells from PBMCs, taken from culture after CMV antigen stimulation. These receptors were taken from a human donor in good health (CMV status not recorded). Some clones in this sample may be carry-over from other donors' samples.

This clonotype was seen just once. The chain joins TRBV5-1 to TRBJ1-1; a possible D gene is TRBD1 (6 bases). The CDR3 is made up of 15 amino acids. Germline CDR1 SGHRS, CDR2 YFSETQ. Trimming took 4 bases from V and 2 from J, leaving 15 bases between them. CDR3 region: CASSAYRAGNTEAFF. CDR3 sequence (DNA): TGCGCCAGCAGCGCATACAGGGCTGGAAACACTGAAGCTTTCTTT.

This clonotype was detected only a few times. The chain combines TRBV5-1 with TRBJ1-6; D gene uncertain. V was pared by 1 base and J by 8 bases, with 13 bases between. CDR3 length equals 15 residues. CDR1 is SGHRS, CDR2 YFSETQ, per germline. The CDR3: CASSLYRPPHSPLHF. The DNA for the CDR3 is TGCGCCAGCAGCTTGTACAGACCTCCCCATTCACCCCTCCACTTT.

The chain employs TRBV7-9 and TRBJ2-5; 11 bases are shared with TRBD2. The length of the CDR3 is 16 residues. The ends lost 10 bases at V and 4 bases at J; junction bases unmatched: 14. Germline V gene lookup returns CDR1 SEHNR and CDR2 FQNEAQ (reference sequence). DNA for the CDR3: TGTGCCATCCCGCGACTAGCGGGGCCGTCGCGAGAGACCCAGTACTTC. Its translation is CAIPRLAGPSRETQYF.

This clonotype was seen more than once but under ten times. This chain links TRBV7-9 with TRBJ1-5; TRBD1 matches at 7 bases. Trimming took 6 bases from V and 1 from J; bases not matched to a gene: 3. This CDR3 is 14 amino acids long. The germline V gene encodes CDR1 SEHNR and CDR2 FQNEAQ (reference sequence). The CDR3 region has the DNA TGTGCCAGCAGTGGGGGACAGAGCAATCAGCCCCAGCATTTT. It codes for CASSGGQSNQPQHF.

A few counts support this clonotype. The chain joins TRBV3-1 to TRBJ2-1; possibly TRBD1 for D (6 bases). The germline V gene encodes CDR1 LGHDT and CDR2 YNNKEL (reference sequence). Trimming removed 4 bases at V and 4 bases at J, with 14 bases between. This CDR3 has 15 residues. CDR3 in amino acids: CASSPTRGKYNEQFF. The CDR3 coding sequence is TGTGCCAGCAGCCCTACTAGGGGGAAATACAATGAGCAGTTCTTC.